The source of this TCR beta chain is a study of Ad26.COV2.S vaccination and SARS-CoV-2 variants. Study-level background: Donor participated within the Ad26.COV2.S arm of the COV1001 trial. Study-wide findings and caveats: Recipients given vaccine exceeded placebo recipients in spike-specific TCR breadth.

For this clone: The antigen is undetermined.

Assay: immunoSEQ multiplex PCR; the TCRdb copy retains only in-frame clones and omits some. This table holds 350,000 to 500,000 clones, about 93% found once. Noted treatment: around 19 received Ad26.COV2.S at low or high dose, single or two shots; 5 received placebo; per-sample allocation not given. Sampling occurred on day 63 after the first vaccine or placebo injection. An adult donor aged 18-55 years was enrolled in Boston. Immunization relied on an Ad26 vector, which expressed Wuhan-strain SARS-CoV-2 spike. The sample was peripheral blood, taken in a trial of Ad26.COV2.S vaccine versus placebo. The TCR was taken from a person between 18 and 65 years old who received the Ad26.COV2.S COVID-19 vaccine or a placebo.

CDR3: CASSPTIDHNEQFF. CDR3 in DNA: TGTGCCAGCAGCCCTACCATAGACCACAATGAGCAGTTCTTC. V is TRBV11-1 and J is TRBJ2-1; no clear D gene. CDR3 length: 14 amino acids. Germline assignment: CDR1 SGHAT and CDR2 FQDESV (reference sequence). Trimming stripped 5 bases from V and 5 bases from J, with 13 bases between.